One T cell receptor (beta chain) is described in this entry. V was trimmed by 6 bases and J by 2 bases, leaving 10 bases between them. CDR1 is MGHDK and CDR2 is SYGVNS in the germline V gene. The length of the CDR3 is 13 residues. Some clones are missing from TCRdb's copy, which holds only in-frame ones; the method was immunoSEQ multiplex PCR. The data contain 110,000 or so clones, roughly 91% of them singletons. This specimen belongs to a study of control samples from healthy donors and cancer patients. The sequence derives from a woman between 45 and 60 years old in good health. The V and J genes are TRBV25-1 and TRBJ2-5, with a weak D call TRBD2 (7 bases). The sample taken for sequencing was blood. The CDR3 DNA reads TGTGCCAGCAGAAGGGGGGGTCAAGAGACCCAGTACTTC. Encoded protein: CASRRGGQETQYF. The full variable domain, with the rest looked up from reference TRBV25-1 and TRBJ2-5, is EADIYQTPRYLVIGTGKKITLECSQTMGHDKMYWYQQDPGMELHLIHYSYGVNSTEKGDLSSESTVSRIRTEHFPLTLESARPSHTSQYLCASRRGGQETQYFGPGTRLLVL.